This is a list of T cell receptor beta chains from one sample in a study of T cell repertoires in cytomegalovirus infection. TCRdb reanalysed the reads using MiXCR and keeps one entry per CDR3 protein. This table has approximately 500,000 distinct CDR3 sequences, approximately 15% appearing once. Material: CD8+ T cells from PBMCs. These receptors all come from a human donor in good health (CMV status not recorded). Some clones in this sample may be carry-over from other donors' samples. Each CDR3 is given with its conserved first and last residue.

CDR3	V	J	length
CASSQDPLGAGGPNEQFF	TRBV3-1	TRBJ2-1	18
CASSSPLATSKNEQFF	TRBV12-3/TRBV12-4	TRBJ2-1	16
CASSPIVPAHSGGLVVGNTEAFF	TRBV28	TRBJ1-1	23
CATSDGDRGYYEQYF	TRBV24-1	TRBJ2-7	15
CASSQDYTGELFF	TRBV4-2	TRBJ2-2	13
CASSLGLAGGWDTQYF	TRBV6-2/TRBV6-3	TRBJ2-3	16
CASSQGTGRNYGYTF	TRBV4-1	TRBJ1-2	15
CASSLSRQGGNSPLHF	TRBV12-3/TRBV12-4	TRBJ1-6	16
CASSHLDGPPYEQYF	TRBV14	TRBJ2-7	15
CASSPRREGANYEQYF	TRBV5-1	TRBJ2-7	16
CASTVGTSGNNEQFF	TRBV27	TRBJ2-1	15
CASSQGSGGGNTGELFF	TRBV4-1	TRBJ2-2	17
CASRAQGGTGELFF	TRBV5-4	TRBJ2-2	14
CASSARTSGATQYF	TRBV13	TRBJ2-3	14
CASSLWAGASGGTNTGELFF	TRBV11-2	TRBJ2-2	20
CASSPLFDRGLDTIYF	TRBV28	TRBJ1-3	16
CASSPTGTENEAFF	TRBV18	TRBJ1-1	14
CAYYEQYF	TRBV27	TRBJ2-7	8
CASSVLGYGYTF	TRBV9	TRBJ1-2	12
CARSQARTLNTEAFF	TRBV4-1	TRBJ1-1	15
CASSERRTRTKSDTQYF	TRBV6-1	TRBJ2-3	17
CASSFRGELAKNIQYF	TRBV28	TRBJ2-4	16
CASSQESRGGYTF	TRBV4-1	TRBJ1-2	13
CASSPGDPRYTEAFF	TRBV12-3/TRBV12-4	TRBJ1-1	15
CASSMRAYNEQFF	TRBV19	TRBJ2-1	13
CASSPPASYYEQYF	TRBV11-2	TRBJ2-7	14
CASSPTVAGGNYGYTF	TRBV3-1	TRBJ1-2	16
CASSMGPDSPSTDTQYF	TRBV19	TRBJ2-3	17
CSARGSSGGAKLETQYF	TRBV20-1	TRBJ2-5	17
CASSLSRGRADTQYF	TRBV27	TRBJ2-3	15
CASSLALHPWSLHF	TRBV7-9	TRBJ1-6	14
CASSTVYRAKETQYF	TRBV19	TRBJ2-5	15
CSARDEGLVSGTEAFF	TRBV20-1	TRBJ1-1	16
CASSPTGGWNGYTF	TRBV14	TRBJ1-2	14
CASSLGLAGVNEQYF	TRBV7-6	TRBJ2-7	15
CASSLSRGQAFF	TRBV5-1	TRBJ1-1	12
CAISETVVEQYF	TRBV10-3	TRBJ2-7	12
CASSLDYWGVNTEAFF	TRBV5-1	TRBJ1-1	16
CASSEPVGGVLQETQYF	TRBV2	TRBJ2-5	17
CASSVIEGALRYGYTF	TRBV6-6	TRBJ1-2	16
CASSLGGTNYEQYF	TRBV27	TRBJ2-7	14
CASSSLDYSTRTDTQYF	TRBV6-5	TRBJ2-3	17
CASSSHEQDYNQPQHF	TRBV19	TRBJ1-5	16
CATSRDRAGTPQFF	TRBV15	TRBJ2-1	14
CASSLASGTGASYTF	TRBV5-1	TRBJ1-2	15
CASSLMGNSYNEQFF	TRBV5-1	TRBJ2-1	15
CASSLADRGNYGYTF	TRBV12-3/TRBV12-4	TRBJ1-2	15